This TCR beta chain was recovered during a study of T-cell reconstitution after alpha-beta-depleted transplantation in children. Germline lookup yields CDR1 SQVTM and CDR2 ANQGSEA. Trimming left V 7 bases short and J 3 bases short, with 4 bases between. The CDR3 covers 10 residues. Notes on the study in general: Reportedly, alpha-beta T cells present about two months post-transplant originated from several hundred expanded clones of graft origin.

This clonotype appeared a few times. Its antigen is as yet unknown. For TCRbeta, the library was prepared with unique molecular identifiers. TCRdb re-derived calls from the PCR reads in MiXCR, one entry per CDR3 protein. The data show about 470,000 distinct CDR3 sequences, with about 45% seen just once and about 30% held by the top ten. The sequences come from PBMCs, collected before TCRalphabeta/CD19-depleted stem cell transplant. This clonotype was sampled from a girl aged 2 to 10 with aplastic anemia, due to receive a stem cell transplant. The chain uses TRBV29-1 and TRBJ2-1; D gene ambiguous. In nucleotides, the CDR3 is TGCAGCGGGTACTACAATGAGCAGTTCTTC. Its translation: CSGYYNEQFF.